This TCR beta chain was captured in a study of CD4+ T cells in melanoma. Findings and caveats of the study: In melanoma, neoantigen-specific CD4+ T cells reportedly differed in differentiation state. CD8+ T cell, macrophage and B cell function reportedly correlated with neoantigen-specific CD4+ T cells.

Germline lookup yields CDR1 MGHRA and CDR2 YSYEKL. This CDR3 has 15 residues. V was clipped by 0 bases and J by 5 bases; unmatched bases: 4. A word on this clone: Its antigen is unknown.

The repertoire was sequenced with immunoSEQ multiplex PCR; TCRdb's copy has only in-frame clones and lacks some. The sample records around 110,000 clones, around 92% being singletons. The gene calls are TRBV4-1 and TRBJ2-5, with 9 positions matching TRBD2. The material sequenced was peripheral blood. This TCR came from a human donor with melanoma. The CDR3 sequence is CASSQDVTSGETQYF. In DNA, the CDR3 is TGCGCCAGCAGCCAAGATGTAACTAGCGGGGAGACCCAGTACTTC.